The 20 T cell receptor beta chains in this list originate from one sample, sequenced in a study of cytomegalovirus exposure and HLA in healthy donors. TCRdb keeps only in-frame clones here, not all; method: immunoSEQ multiplex PCR. This sample has 180,000 or so clones, with 86% found just once. The sample consisted of PBMCs. The receptors come from a man aged 25 to 45 in good health and CMV-seropositive.

The genes are TRBV4-3 and TRBJ2-7; D is ambiguous. V lost 2 bases to trimming and J lost 4 bases, with 9 bases between them. The CDR3 consists of 13 residues. CDR1 is LGHNA, CDR2 YSLEER, per germline. CDR3 sequence: CASSQTRVYEQYF. In nucleotides, the CDR3 is TGCGCCAGCAGCCAAACCCGGGTGTACGAGCAGTACTTC.

This chain uses TRBV27 with TRBJ1-1, with TRBD1 matching over 9 bases. Germline CDR1 reads MNHEY; CDR2 reads SMNVEV (reference sequence). V dropped 6 bases and J dropped 5; count of bases not matched to a gene: 7. The CDR3 totals 14 residues. The CDR3 region is CASSTGGARTEAFF. In nucleotides, the CDR3 is TGTGCCAGCAGCACAGGGGGCGCAAGGACTGAAGCTTTCTTT.

This chain links TRBV30 with TRBJ1-1; unclear D gene. Germline values: CDR1 GTSNPN, CDR2 SVGIG (reference sequence). The CDR3 loop spans 12 amino acids. The germline V and J ends were trimmed by 2 bases and 4 bases, with 8 bases remaining between them. The chain's CDR3 is CAWSRGPTEAFF. CDR3 in DNA: TGTGCCTGGAGTCGGGGTCCCACTGAAGCTTTCTTT.

V and J are TRBV5-1 and TRBJ2-1; D might be TRBD2 (5 bases). In germline, CDR1 is SGHRS, CDR2 YFSETQ. This CDR3 is 12 amino acids long. Trimming pared 2 bases from V and 9 bases from J, leaving 9 bases between. The CDR3 protein is CASSFSSFEQFF. The CDR3 DNA reads as TGCGCCAGCAGCTTCTCTAGCTTTGAGCAGTTCTTC.

V is TRBV30 and J is TRBJ1-4; D is ambiguous. The CDR3 has 14 residues. CDR1 is GTSNPN and CDR2 is SVGIG in the germline V gene (reference sequence). The V end lost 5 bases, the J end lost 4 bases, and 14 bases lay between the germline ends. The chain's CDR3 is CAWGEPRDNEKLFF. The CDR3 DNA follows: TGTGCCTGGGGCGAGCCCCGGGATAATGAAAAACTGTTTTTT.

The chain combines TRBV30 with TRBJ1-6; weak D call: TRBD1 (5 bases). This CDR3 comprises 15 residues. The V gene lost 0 bases and the J gene lost 9 bases, with 15 bases spanning the gap. Germline V CDR1 and CDR2: GTSNPN, SVGIG (reference sequence). The DNA for the CDR3 is TGTGCCTGGAGTGTATGGAGTCAGGGTCGTTCACCCCTCCACTTT. Amino acids: CAWSVWSQGRSPLHF.

The CDR3 spells CASSELPAGGRIPDTQYF. The CDR3 coding sequence is TGTGCCAGCAGTGAACTCCCTGCAGGCGGGAGGATCCCAGATACGCAGTATTTT. The rearrangement joins TRBV2 to TRBJ2-3; 8 nucleotides match TRBD2. Germline V gives CDR1 SNHLY, CDR2 FYNNEI. This CDR3 comprises 18 residues. J gave up 4 bases and V 2 bases, and 14 bases lay outside the gene matches.

The genes are TRBV27 and TRBJ2-5; D is possibly TRBD1 (7 bases). V lost 0 bases and J 3 bases, leaving 14 bases between the germline ends. In germline, CDR1 is MNHEY, CDR2 SMNVEV (reference sequence). The CDR3 extends over 16 amino acids. The CDR3 bases are TGTGCCAGCAGTTTATCTGCCAGGGGGGCCAAAGAGACCCAGTACTTC. Protein: CASSLSARGAKETQYF.

The rearrangement uses TRBV2 and TRBJ2-6; tentatively, D is TRBD1 or TRBD2 (5 bases each). V was pared by 9 bases and J by 1 base, with 16 bases between. Germline CDR1 SNHLY, CDR2 FYNNEI. The CDR3 is 16 amino acids. In DNA, the CDR3 is TGTGCCAGAGGGACCCCCTTGAGGTCTGGGGCCAACGTCCTGACTTTC. This encodes CARGTPLRSGANVLTF.

V gene TRBV28 combines with J gene TRBJ2-1, with no clear D. CDR1 and CDR2 from the germline V gene are MDHEN and SYDVKM. The ends were cut back, 2 bases at V and 4 bases at J, with 3 bases in the middle. The CDR3 has 12 amino acids. As DNA, the CDR3 is TGTGCCAGCAGTTTAGTGTACAATGAGCAGTTCTTC. Translated, it gives CASSLVYNEQFF.

The J gene is TRBJ1-5, the V gene TRBV28, with a possible D match to TRBD1 (5 bases). Germline V gene lookup returns CDR1 MDHEN and CDR2 SYDVKM. Trimming removed 5 bases from V and 4 bases from J, with 21 bases in between. The CDR3 is 17 amino acids. The CDR3 DNA reads as TGTGCCAGCAGTCCAAACCCGCGGACGGGGGGTAATCAGCCCCAGCATTTT. Translating gives CASSPNPRTGGNQPQHF. Looking up the rest from reference TRBV28 and TRBJ1-5 gives the full variable domain: DVKVTQSSRYLVKRTGEKVFLECVQDMDHENMFWYRQDPGLGLRLIYFSYDVKMKEKGDIPEGYSVSREKKERFSLILESASTNQTSMYLCASSPNPRTGGNQPQHFGDGTRLSIL.

The J gene is TRBJ2-7, the V gene TRBV7-8; D might be TRBD2 (5 bases). The length of the CDR3 is 15 residues. Germline V CDR1 and CDR2: SGHVS, FQNEAQ. The V and J ends lost 4 bases and 3 bases respectively, with 16 bases between them. The CDR3 DNA reads TGTGCCAGCAGCTCGCTGGCGGACTCATACTACGAGCAGTACTTC. This translates into CASSSLADSYYEQYF.

The chain joins TRBV15 to TRBJ2-1, with D perhaps TRBD2 (5 bases). Germline loops: CDR1 LNHNV, CDR2 YYDKDF (reference sequence). V was clipped by 2 bases and J by 10 bases, with 9 bases between them. The CDR3 has 12 amino acids. The CDR3, as DNA: TGTGCCACCAGCAGACTGGGCGGGGAGCAGTTCTTC. Its protein product is CATSRLGGEQFF. Looking up the rest from reference TRBV15 and TRBJ2-1 gives the full variable domain: DAMVIQNPRYQVTQFGKPVTLSCSQTLNHNVMYWYQQKSSQAPKLLFHYYDKDFNNEADTPDNFQSRRPNTSFCFLDIRSPGLGDTAMYLCATSRLGGEQFFGPGTRLTVL.

The chain uses TRBV5-6 and TRBJ1-1; D might be TRBD1 (6 bases). The germline V and J ends were trimmed by 1 base and 4 bases, with 20 bases remaining between them. There are 17 residues in the CDR3. Germline CDR1 reads SGHDT; CDR2 reads YYEEEE. This CDR3 reads CASSLRYRALGATEAFF. In nucleotides, the CDR3 is TGTGCCAGCAGCTTGCGGTACAGGGCCCTGGGGGCCACTGAAGCTTTCTTT.

This clone was counted only a few times. This chain links TRBV11-2 with TRBJ2-7; D remains unclear. The CDR3 contains 15 residues. The V end lost 1 base, the J end lost 3 bases, and 13 bases lay between the germline ends. CDR1 SGHAT and CDR2 FQNNGV come from the germline V gene. The CDR3 DNA reads TGTGCCAGCAGCTTAGGTCCCTCTTTAAACTACGAGCAGTACTTC. The encoded protein is CASSLGPSLNYEQYF. Filled out from reference TRBV11-2 and TRBJ2-7, the complete variable domain reads EAGVAQSPRYKIIEKRQSVAFWCNPISGHATLYWYQQILGQGPKLLIQFQNNGVVDDSQLPKDRFSAERLKGVDSTLKIQPAKLEDSAVYLCASSLGPSLNYEQYFGPGTRLTVT.

V usage is TRBV6-5 and J usage is TRBJ2-1; TRBD2 agrees at 11 bases. The CDR3 is 16 amino acids. J was trimmed by 2 bases and V by 0 bases; bases with no gene match: 0. Germline CDR1 and CDR2: MNHEY and SVGAGI. The DNA of the CDR3 is TGTGCCAGCAGTTACTCGACTAGCGGGACCTACAATGAGCAGTTCTTC. Protein: CASSYSTSGTYNEQFF.

The chain has TRBV15 and TRBJ2-7; 7 nucleotides agree with TRBD2. This CDR3 comprises 15 residues. Germline assignment: CDR1 LNHNV and CDR2 YYDKDF (reference sequence). The V segment lost 4 bases and the J segment 3 bases; nucleotides outside the gene matches: 9. In DNA, the CDR3 is TGTGCCACCAGCAAGCTGGTAGGACTAGACTACGAGCAGTACTTC. Its protein is CATSKLVGLDYEQYF.

The V gene is TRBV2, the J gene TRBJ1-3; D unclear. The CDR3 totals 13 residues. CDR1 is SNHLY, CDR2 FYNNEI, per germline. Trimming pared 7 bases from V and 4 bases from J, leaving 11 bases between. CDR3 bases: TGTGCCAGCACCCCCGGGCAAGGAAACACCATATATTTT. This gives the protein CASTPGQGNTIYF. The entire variable domain, with the rest obtained from reference TRBV2 and TRBJ1-3, is as follows: EPEVTQTPSHQVTQMGQEVILRCVPISNHLYFYWYRQILGQKVEFLVSFYNNEISEKSEIFDDQFSVERPDGSNFTLKIRSTKLEDSAMYFCASTPGQGNTIYFGEGSWLTVV.

V usage is TRBV30 and J usage is TRBJ2-7; 12 bases match TRBD2. The germline V gene has CDR1 GTSNPN and CDR2 SVGIG (reference sequence). The CDR3 extends over 15 amino acids. Trimming took 0 bases from V and 6 from J; bases not matched to a gene: 6. The CDR3 sequence: CAWSVPSGGAFEQYF. DNA of the CDR3: TGTGCCTGGAGTGTCCCTAGCGGGGGGGCTTTCGAGCAGTACTTC. Based on the CDR3 plus reference TRBV30 and TRBJ2-7, the full variable domain is SQTIHQWPATLVQPVGSPLSLECTVEGTSNPNLYWYRQAAGRGLQLLFYSVGIGQISSEVPQNLSASRPQDRQFILSSKKLLLSDSGFYLCAWSVPSGGAFEQYFGPGTRLTVT.

The chain is built from TRBV6-5 and TRBJ2-3, with D possibly matching TRBD1 (6 bases). This CDR3 region has 16 residues. Germline CDR1 reads MNHEY; CDR2 reads SVGAGI. Trimming left V 0 bases short and J 0 bases short, with 10 bases between. CDR3 amino acids: CASSYSSDRSTDTQYF. The CDR3 bases are TGTGCCAGCAGTTACTCGTCAGACAGGAGCACAGATACGCAGTATTTT.